The present T cell receptor (beta chain) was sequenced within a study of T cells in Graves' hyperthyroidism and ophthalmopathy. V was trimmed by 6 bases and J by 7 bases, leaving 15 bases between them. Germline lookup yields CDR1 DFQATT and CDR2 SNEGSKA (reference sequence). CDR3 length: 12 amino acids. Regions amplified from RNA transcripts were the TCR beta CDR3 regions. The study used the HTBI primer set for a first-round RT-PCR of the TCR CDR3. TCRdb re-derived calls from the multiplex PCR reads in MiXCR, one entry per CDR3 protein. The sample includes around 340,000 distinct CDR3 sequences, roughly 17% of them seen just once. Aged 18 to 65, the patients had hyperthyroidism that was newly diagnosed and had lasted under 2 months. Exclusion of patients followed from uncontrolled infection, other autoimmune disease, pregnancy or lactation.

V gene TRBV20-1 combines with J gene TRBJ2-5; D not certain. Sequencing was done on a sample of blood. This TCR came from a man between 25 and 39 years old with Graves' hyperthyroidism. The CDR3 protein is CSAQLLIGTQYF. DNA for the CDR3: TGCAGTGCCCAACTCCTAATTGGGACCCAGTACTTC.